The present TCR beta chain was sequenced within a study of T cells in Graves' hyperthyroidism and ophthalmopathy. This CDR3 comprises 14 residues. Germline V gene sequence: CDR1 KGHDR, CDR2 SFDVKD. The V end lost 5 bases, the J end lost 0 bases, and 8 bases lay between the germline ends. There were TCR beta CDR3 regions amplified from RNA transcripts. A set of HTBI primers served as the primers for a first-round RT-PCR of the TCR CDR3. MiXCR, run by TCRdb on the multiplex PCR reads, gives a single entry per CDR3 protein. The sample carries around 720,000 distinct CDR3 sequences, under 45% recorded once.

The sequence was obtained from a woman aged 40 to 49 with Graves' hyperthyroidism. The genes are TRBV24-1 and TRBJ2-3; the D gene could be TRBD1 or TRBD2 (5 bases each). Material: blood. CDR3 loop: CATSGGYSTDTQYF. CDR3 nucleotide sequence: TGTGCCACCAGTGGGGGGTATAGCACAGATACGCAGTATTTT.